The sequence of this T cell receptor beta chain was determined in a study of prognosis after radiotherapy for stage I lung cancer. In the study overall: A few patients had oligometastatic NSCLC after their primary tumor was surgically resected, and 14 to 15 patients had newly diagnosed primary stage I lung tumors. Histology showed adenocarcinoma in twelve patients versus squamous cell carcinoma in seven.

Multiplex PCR, run in two rounds, amplified TCR beta CDR3 from genomic DNA. Primers specific to each TRBV and TRBJ gene were used in first-round PCR. TCRdb reprocessed the multiplex PCR reads with MiXCR, giving one entry per CDR3 protein. The sample has around 13,000 distinct CDR3 sequences; around 27% are singletons. The blood draw at each of two time points yielded approximately 6 milliliters of peripheral blood. This clonotype is judged medium-sized. Its cognate antigen is unknown. Germline V gene lookup returns CDR1 ENHRY and CDR2 SYGVKD. The V end was cut by 6 bases, the J end by 5 bases, with 11 bases between. This CDR3 has 14 amino acids. General observations from the study: Median unique TCR clone counts of around 10,000 versus 6,900 showed a fall after stereotactic body radiation therapy.

The chain employs TRBV10-3 and TRBJ1-6; tentative D call: TRBD1 (6 bases). The sample consisted of PBMCs, taken before or after stereotactic body radiation therapy (not recorded which). The receptor's source is a donor over 45 with non-small cell lung cancer. CDR3 sequence: CAISKDSDNSPLHF. The CDR3 DNA reads as TGTGCCATCAGCAAGGACAGCGATAATTCACCCCTCCACTTT.